This TCR beta chain was captured by sequencing in a study of beta chain features in type 1 diabetes. Study conclusions and caveats: For cells with high TCR expression, cDNA sequencing could yield over-representation.

The CDR3 runs to 12 residues. CDR1 is SQVTM, CDR2 ANQGSEA, per germline. Trimming cost V 2 bases and J 5 bases, with 7 bases left between them. The entirety of the isolated RNA underwent reverse transcription, so expressed TCRB transcripts were sequenced. Measured with immunoSEQ multiplex PCR; TCRdb has only the in-frame clones, and not every one. The table shows a few hundred thousand clones, with about 29% occurring only once. The table lists this clone with a few counts. The target antigen is unknown. This receptor was taken from a man in his late teens or twenties in good health. Specimen: naive CD4+ T cells from blood. This sequence joins TRBV29-1 and TRBJ2-4, with no clear D. The CDR3 spells CSVESNENIQYF. The CDR3 DNA is TGCAGCGTTGAATCGAATGAAAACATTCAGTACTTC.